What follows describes a single T cell receptor (beta chain). These data originate in a study of cytomegalovirus exposure and HLA in healthy donors. Trimming pared 2 bases from V and 1 base from J, leaving 5 bases between. CDR1 and CDR2 (germline): ENHRY, SYGVKD. The CDR3 loop spans 14 amino acids. Libraries were prepared by immunoSEQ multiplex PCR; TCRdb keeps only in-frame clonotypes and omits some of them. The sample has some 250,000 clones; 85% to 90% are singletons. The source material was PBMCs. This clonotype originated in a woman aged 18-29 years in good health and CMV-seronegative. V usage is TRBV10-3 and J usage is TRBJ2-2; the D is unclear. Here the CDR3 reads CAISEERNTGELFF. CDR3 coding DNA: TGTGCCATCAGTGAGGAGAGGAACACCGGGGAGCTGTTTTTT.